This TCR beta chain was retrieved from a study of blood T cell repertoires in COVID-19 (dated by TCRdb to about 2020). Regarding the complete study: The collaborator samples originated in the United States, Italy and Spain and spanned the acute and convalescent phases of COVID-19. The material from the prospective study consisted of cDNA or gDNA derived from T cells, B-cell-depleted T cells, or PBMCs. Subjects who had been exposed to COVID-19, were actively infected with it, or had recovered from it provided the deeply sampled blood TCRbeta repertoires that made up the dataset. The repertoires were released in a freely available public database meant as a resource for research on the immune response to SARS-CoV-2. Samples were obtained from the ongoing ImmuneRACE study (first 160 participants) and from over a thousand subjects provided by 6 global collaborators. The sample metadata nearly always contained a de-identified subject ID, COVID-19 status, age in years and sex. HLA class I and class II types, where available, came from metadata supplied by the sample provider rather than from assay-based typing. Beyond this particular receptor, the publication reports: The amount of clinical and demographic metadata varied by source and participant and was provided uncurated.

Of note for this clone: No antigen is known for it. It has no much larger one-base neighbor in the sample; base qualities were not kept.

TCRbeta CDR3 regions were amplified from genomic DNA using the immunoSEQ Assay, a bias-controlled multiplex PCR. Regarding the original processing steps: Nucleated cell counts per sample were estimated from amplification of reference gene primers within the assay. Sequence reads were collapsed and filtered to measure the absolute abundance of every unique TCRbeta CDR3 rearrangement. For each sample, productive Simpson clonality was calculated by taking the square root of Simpson's diversity index across productive rearrangements. The source is immuneACCESS, and TCRdb retained only in-frame sequences with V and J called. Part of the clones is not carried over; for the studies checked, unresolved V genes explain less than half of this, and the remainder is unexplained. D and trimming come from the DNA, and the V and J calls and clone size come from that table. Counted in this sample were around 220,000 clones; more than 75% of them appeared once. Under 2.5% of the sample is held by the ten biggest clonotypes.

Collaborating institutions collected whole blood in K2EDTA tubes following their own protocols. For TCRbeta analysis, collaborators shipped samples in one of three forms: frozen whole blood, isolated PBMCs, or DNA extracted from either of those sample types. Trimming at the junction amounts to 4 bases on V and 3 bases on J, and the germline ends lie 10 bases apart. Its CDR3 holds 13 amino acids, cysteine through phenylalanine. Solely the CDR3 DNA is kept, with 39 bases framed from the first base. CDR1 SGHDT and CDR2 YYEEEE were looked up in the germline V gene. The sequence derives from a man in his forties with active or convalescent COVID-19. The sequenced sample consisted of peripheral blood. This chain is built from TRBV5-6 and TRBJ1-1; the D gene is possibly TRBD1, with 6 bases matching. In nucleotide form, the sequence is TGTGCCAGCAGCCAGGACAGAGACACTGAAGCTTTCTTT. Translated, this gives CASSQDRDTEAFF.